These 5 T cell receptor beta chains came from one sample sequenced in a study of PD-1 blockade in classical Hodgkin lymphoma. The table came from immunoSEQ multiplex PCR; TCRdb's copy has only in-frame clones and leaves some out. The sample has tens of thousands of clones, more than 75% seen once; the top ten hold nearly 5%. Time point meaning: newly diagnosed, previously untreated cHL patient sample. Sequencing used peripheral blood mononuclear cells (PBMCs). These receptors all come from a human donor with classical Hodgkin lymphoma.

The V and J genes are TRBV6-1 and TRBJ2-3, with 7 bases identical to TRBD1. Germline V gives CDR1 MNHNS, CDR2 SASEGT. V was clipped by 2 bases and J by 8 bases; unmatched bases: 1. The CDR3 contains 12 residues. DNA for the CDR3: TGTGCCAGCAGTGAACACAGGGGTACGCAGTATTTT. The encoded protein is CASSEHRGTQYF.

The CDR3 DNA reads as TGTGCCAGCAGTTTCGCCGGGGGAGCCGTCTATGGCTACACCTTC. It is translated as CASSFAGGAVYGYTF. The chain carries TRBV27 and TRBJ1-2, with D perhaps matching TRBD1 (5 bases). Germline CDR1 and CDR2: MNHEY and SMNVEV (reference sequence). The CDR3 is made up of 15 amino acids. Trimming cost V 3 bases and J 4 bases, with 15 bases left between them.

This chain connects TRBV7-9 to TRBJ2-1, with D possibly called TRBD1 or TRBD2 (6 bases each). This CDR3 has 15 residues. V lost 5 bases and J lost 4, with 15 bases in between. Germline V lookup: CDR1 SEHNR, CDR2 FQNEAQ (reference sequence). CDR3: CASSPRGGPYNEQFF. The CDR3 DNA follows: TGTGCCAGCAGCCCAAGAGGGGGGCCTTACAATGAGCAGTTCTTC.

CDR3 nucleotides: TGTGCCAGTAAACAGGGGGCATTATTCGGGGAGCTGTTTTTT. Its translation is CASKQGALFGELFF. V is TRBV19 and J is TRBJ2-2; 9 nucleotides align to TRBD1. The CDR3 length is 14 residues. Germline loops: CDR1 LNHDA, CDR2 SQIVND (reference sequence). V shed 7 bases, J shed 7 bases, and the junction held 7 bases outside the gene matches. Looking up the rest from reference TRBV19 and TRBJ2-2 gives the full variable domain: DGGITQSPKYLFRKEGQNVTLSCEQNLNHDAMYWYRQDPGQGLRLIYYSQIVNDFQKGDIAEGYSVSREKKESFPLTVTSAQKNPTAFYLCASKQGALFGELFFGEGSRLTVL.

The chain combines TRBV18 with TRBJ2-3; D uncertain. This CDR3 comprises 11 residues. Between the trimmed V and J ends, which lost 4 bases and 4 bases, there was a span of 3 bases. Germline CDR1 and CDR2: KGHSH and LQKENI. CDR3 sequence: CASSLSDTQYF. For the CDR3, the DNA is TGTGCCAGCTCACTCTCAGATACGCAGTATTTT.